These 5 T cell receptor beta chains originate from one sample sequenced in a study of metastatic and nonmetastatic thyroid tumors. All patients were untreated before thyroid surgery. Using MiXCR, TCRdb reanalyzed the PCR reads. The repertoire consists of roughly 4,900 clones, with around 23% occurring once and the leading ten covering 14% to 15%. Sample: adjacent normal tissue. These receptors originate from a female donor with papillary thyroid cancer or a benign thyroid nodule (not recorded which). Some clones in this sample may be carry-over from other donors' samples.

This clone is judged medium-sized. This chain links TRBV4-2 with TRBJ1-4; TRBD1 is a possible D gene (5 bases). Germline V lookup: CDR1 LGHNA, CDR2 YNFKEQ. V was pared by 0 bases and J by 8 bases, with 13 bases between. The CDR3 has 15 amino acids. The CDR3: CASSQEGQVGEKLFF. DNA for the CDR3: TGTGCCAGCAGCCAAGAGGGGCAAGTGGGGGAAAAACTGTTTTTT.

The V gene is TRBV11-2, the J gene TRBJ2-2; perhaps D is TRBD1 or TRBD2 (6 bases each). Trimming cost V 5 bases and J 1 base, with 20 bases left between them. Germline V gene sequence: CDR1 SGHAT, CDR2 FQNNGV. This CDR3 has 18 residues. CDR3 nucleotide sequence: TGTGCCAGCAGCCCCATAGGGGGGCCGGGACAGAACACCGGGGAGCTGTTTTTT. This translates into CASSPIGGPGQNTGELFF.

Judged by abundance, this clone is medium-sized. The chain carries TRBV7-3 and TRBJ2-3; 7 bases are a match to TRBD2. CDR3 length: 15 amino acids. Germline V gene lookup returns CDR1 SGHTA and CDR2 FQGTGA. V shed 8 bases, J shed 4 bases, and the junction held 12 bases outside the gene matches. CDR3 in DNA: TGTGCCAGCTCCGGTGGCGGCGGGAGTGCAGATACGCAGTATTTT. Amino acids: CASSGGGGSADTQYF. The complete variable domain, with remaining parts taken from reference TRBV7-3 and TRBJ2-3, reads GAGVSQTPSNKVTEKGKYVELRCDPISGHTALYWYRQSLGQGPEFLIYFQGTGAADDSGLPNDRFFAVRPEGSVSTLKIQRTERGDSAVYLCASSGGGGSADTQYFGPGTRLTVL.

J is TRBJ2-5 and V is TRBV10-3; 14 positions match TRBD2. V shed 4 bases and J 5 bases; nucleotides not matched to a gene: 15. The length of the CDR3 is 19 residues. The germline gives CDR1 ENHRY, CDR2 SYGVKD. CDR3 loop: CAISGYLGRGLAGEETQYF. The CDR3 DNA is TGTGCCATCAGTGGATACCTAGGACGGGGACTAGCGGGAGAGGAGACCCAGTACTTC.

By its share, this clone is medium-sized. The chain combines TRBV4-1 with TRBJ1-2; D ambiguous. In germline, CDR1 is MGHRA, CDR2 YSYEKL. The CDR3 totals 14 residues. V dropped 1 base and J dropped 8 bases, with 14 bases sitting between them. CDR3 nucleotide sequence: TGCGCCAGCAGCCAAGCTCACCCCAGCGAGGGCTACACCTTC. It is translated as CASSQAHPSEGYTF.